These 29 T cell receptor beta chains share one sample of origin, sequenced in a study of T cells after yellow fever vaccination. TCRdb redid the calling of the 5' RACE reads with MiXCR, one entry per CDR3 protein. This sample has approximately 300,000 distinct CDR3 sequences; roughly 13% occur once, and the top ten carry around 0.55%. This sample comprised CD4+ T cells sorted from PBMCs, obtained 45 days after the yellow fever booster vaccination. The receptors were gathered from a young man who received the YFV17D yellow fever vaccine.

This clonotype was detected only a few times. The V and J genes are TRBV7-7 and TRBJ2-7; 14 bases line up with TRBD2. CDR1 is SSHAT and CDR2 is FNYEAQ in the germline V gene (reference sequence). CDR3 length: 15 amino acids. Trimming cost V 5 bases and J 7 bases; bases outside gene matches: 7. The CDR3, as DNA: TGTGCCAGCAGCATGGGACTAGCGGGAGTGAGTGAGCAGTACTTC. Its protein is CASSMGLAGVSEQYF.

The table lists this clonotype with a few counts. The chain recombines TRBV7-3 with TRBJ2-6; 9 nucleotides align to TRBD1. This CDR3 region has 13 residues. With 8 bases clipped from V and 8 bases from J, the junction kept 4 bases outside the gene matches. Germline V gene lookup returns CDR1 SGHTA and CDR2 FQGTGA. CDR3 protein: CASGDRVSNVLTF. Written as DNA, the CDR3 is TGTGCCAGCGGGGACAGGGTGTCCAACGTCCTGACTTTC.

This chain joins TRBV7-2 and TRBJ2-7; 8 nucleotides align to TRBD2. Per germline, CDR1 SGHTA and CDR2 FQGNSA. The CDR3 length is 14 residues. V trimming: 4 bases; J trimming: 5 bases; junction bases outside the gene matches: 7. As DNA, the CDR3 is TGTGCCAGCAGCTCGGGACTAGTCCAAGACGAGCAGTACTTC. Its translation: CASSSGLVQDEQYF.

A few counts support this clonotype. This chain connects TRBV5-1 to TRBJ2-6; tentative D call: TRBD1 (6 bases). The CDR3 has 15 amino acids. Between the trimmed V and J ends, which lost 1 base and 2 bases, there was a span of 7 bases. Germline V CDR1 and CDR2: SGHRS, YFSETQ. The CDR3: CASSLNRAGANVLTF. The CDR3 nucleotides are TGCGCCAGCAGCTTGAACAGGGCTGGGGCCAACGTCCTGACTTTC.

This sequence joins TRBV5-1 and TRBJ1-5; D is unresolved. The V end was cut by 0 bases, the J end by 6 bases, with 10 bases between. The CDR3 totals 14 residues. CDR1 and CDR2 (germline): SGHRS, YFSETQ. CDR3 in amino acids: CASSLDGVGQPQHF. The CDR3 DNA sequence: TGCGCCAGCAGCTTGGATGGGGTTGGTCAGCCCCAGCATTTT.

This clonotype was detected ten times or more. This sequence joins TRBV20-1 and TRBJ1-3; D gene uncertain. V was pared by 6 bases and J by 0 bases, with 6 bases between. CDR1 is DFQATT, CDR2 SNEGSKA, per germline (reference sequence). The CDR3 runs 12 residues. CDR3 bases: TGCAGTGCGGGATCCTCTGGAAACACCATATATTTT. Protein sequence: CSAGSSGNTIYF.

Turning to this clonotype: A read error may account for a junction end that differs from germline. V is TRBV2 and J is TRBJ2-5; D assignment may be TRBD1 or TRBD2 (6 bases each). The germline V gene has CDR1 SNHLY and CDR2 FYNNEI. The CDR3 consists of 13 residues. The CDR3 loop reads CDSSLRRGETQYF. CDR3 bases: TGTGACAGCAGCCTGCGGAGGGGGGAGACCCAGTACTTC.

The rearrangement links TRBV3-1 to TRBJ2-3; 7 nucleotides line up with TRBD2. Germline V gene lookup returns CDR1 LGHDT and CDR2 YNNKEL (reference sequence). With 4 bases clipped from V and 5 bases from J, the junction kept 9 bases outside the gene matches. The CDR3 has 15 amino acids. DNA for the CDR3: TGTGCCAGCAGCCGGTCGACTAGCCTTGGAGATACGCAGTATTTT. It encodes CASSRSTSLGDTQYF.

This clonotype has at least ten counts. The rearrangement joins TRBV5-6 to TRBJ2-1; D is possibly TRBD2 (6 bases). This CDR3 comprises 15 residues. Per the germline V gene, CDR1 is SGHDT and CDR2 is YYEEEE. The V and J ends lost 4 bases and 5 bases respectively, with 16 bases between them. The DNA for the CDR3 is TGTGCCAGCAGCCTAGGAGGGCCAGCTGACAATGAGCAGTTCTTC. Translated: CASSLGGPADNEQFF.

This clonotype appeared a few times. CDR3 region: CASSSGAMAYNEQFF. CDR3 bases: TGTGCCAGTAGTTCTGGGGCCATGGCCTACAATGAGCAGTTCTTC. The chain joins TRBV19 to TRBJ2-1, with D perhaps matching TRBD1 (5 bases). Trimming removed 5 bases from V and 2 bases from J, with 13 bases in between. CDR1 is LNHDA, CDR2 SQIVND, per germline (reference sequence). The CDR3 loop spans 15 amino acids.

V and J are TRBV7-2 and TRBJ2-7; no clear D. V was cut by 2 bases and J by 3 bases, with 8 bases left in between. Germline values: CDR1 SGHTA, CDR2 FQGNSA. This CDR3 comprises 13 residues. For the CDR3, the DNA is TGTGCCAGCAGCTTACCGGAAGGCTACGAGCAGTACTTC. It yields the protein CASSLPEGYEQYF.

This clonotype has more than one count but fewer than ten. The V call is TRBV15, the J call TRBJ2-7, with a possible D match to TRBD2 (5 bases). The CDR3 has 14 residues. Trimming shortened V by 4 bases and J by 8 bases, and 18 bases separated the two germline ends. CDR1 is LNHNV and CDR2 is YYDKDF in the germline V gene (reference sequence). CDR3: CATSNPGPGRKQYF. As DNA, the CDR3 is TGTGCCACCAGCAACCCGGGCCCGGGAAGAAAGCAGTACTTC.

The DNA of the CDR3 is TGTGCCATCAGTGAAGGTACTTTTTCCTACGAGCAGTACTTC. Protein: CAISEGTFSYEQYF. This chain uses TRBV10-3 with TRBJ2-7; D is undetermined. The CDR3 contains 14 residues. CDR1 ENHRY and CDR2 SYGVKD come from the germline V gene. V lost 3 bases and J 1 base, leaving 10 bases between the germline ends.

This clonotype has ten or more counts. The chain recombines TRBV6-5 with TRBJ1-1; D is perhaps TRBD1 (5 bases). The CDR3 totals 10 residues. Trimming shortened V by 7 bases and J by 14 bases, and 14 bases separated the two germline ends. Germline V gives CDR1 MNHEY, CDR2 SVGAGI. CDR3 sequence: CASTGHAWFF. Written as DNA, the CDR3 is TGTGCCAGCACCGGACACGCATGGTTCTTT.

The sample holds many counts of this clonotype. DNA of the CDR3: TGTGCCAGCAGTGACACCGGGACAGGGAATGACAATGAGCAGTTCTTC. It codes for CASSDTGTGNDNEQFF. The chain has TRBV25-1 and TRBJ2-1, with TRBD1 identical over 9 bases. V shed 3 bases, J shed 5 bases, and the junction held 8 bases outside the gene matches. This CDR3 spans 16 amino acids. Germline lookup yields CDR1 MGHDK and CDR2 SYGVNS.

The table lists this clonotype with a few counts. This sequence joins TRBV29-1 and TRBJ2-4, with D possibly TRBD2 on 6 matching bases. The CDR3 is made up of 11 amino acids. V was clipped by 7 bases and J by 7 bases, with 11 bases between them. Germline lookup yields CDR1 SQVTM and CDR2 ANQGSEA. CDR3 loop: CSGRGMNIQYF. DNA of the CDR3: TGCAGCGGACGGGGGATGAACATTCAGTACTTC.

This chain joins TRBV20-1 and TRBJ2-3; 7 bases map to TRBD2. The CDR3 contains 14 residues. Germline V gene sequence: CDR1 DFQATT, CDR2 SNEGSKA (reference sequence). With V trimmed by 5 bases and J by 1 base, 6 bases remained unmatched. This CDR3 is CSAYDTSGTDTQYF. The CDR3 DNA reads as TGCAGTGCTTACGACACTAGCGGCACAGATACGCAGTATTTT.

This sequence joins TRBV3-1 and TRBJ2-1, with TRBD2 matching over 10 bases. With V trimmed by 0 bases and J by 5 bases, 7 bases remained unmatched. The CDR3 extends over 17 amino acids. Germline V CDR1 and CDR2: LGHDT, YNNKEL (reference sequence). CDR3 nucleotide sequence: TGTGCCAGCAGCCAAGATTGGAGCGGGAGGGCGGACAATGAGCAGTTCTTC. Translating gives CASSQDWSGRADNEQFF.

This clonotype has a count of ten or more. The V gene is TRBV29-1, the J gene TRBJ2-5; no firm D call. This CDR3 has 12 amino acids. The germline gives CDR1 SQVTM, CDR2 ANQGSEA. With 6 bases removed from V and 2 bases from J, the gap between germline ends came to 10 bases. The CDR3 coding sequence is TGCAGCGTCCTAGGCAAACAAGAGACCCAGTACTTC. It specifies CSVLGKQETQYF.

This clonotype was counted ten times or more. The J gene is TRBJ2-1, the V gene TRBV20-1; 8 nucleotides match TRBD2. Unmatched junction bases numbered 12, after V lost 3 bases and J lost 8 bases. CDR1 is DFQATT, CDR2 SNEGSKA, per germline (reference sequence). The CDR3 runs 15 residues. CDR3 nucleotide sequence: TGCAGTGCTAGGCCTACCCGGGGGGGTTTCGATGAGCAGTTCTTC. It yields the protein CSARPTRGGFDEQFF.

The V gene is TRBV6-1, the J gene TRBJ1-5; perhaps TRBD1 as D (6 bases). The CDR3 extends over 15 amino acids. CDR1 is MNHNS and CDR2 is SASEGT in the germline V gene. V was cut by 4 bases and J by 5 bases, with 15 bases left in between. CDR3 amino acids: CASSVSGGGYQPQHF. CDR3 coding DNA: TGTGCCAGCAGTGTTAGTGGAGGGGGGTATCAGCCCCAGCATTTT.

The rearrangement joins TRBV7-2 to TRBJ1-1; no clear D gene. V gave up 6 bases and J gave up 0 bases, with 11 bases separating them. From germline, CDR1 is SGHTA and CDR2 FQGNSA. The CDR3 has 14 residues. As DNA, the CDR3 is TGTGCCAGCAGATTGACCCTCATGAACACTGAAGCTTTCTTT. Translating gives CASRLTLMNTEAFF. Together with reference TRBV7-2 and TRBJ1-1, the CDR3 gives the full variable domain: GAGVSQSPSNKVTEKGKDVELRCDPISGHTALYWYRQSLGQGLEFLIYFQGNSAPDKSGLPSDRFSAERTGGSVSTLTIQRTQQEDSAVYLCASRLTLMNTEAFFGQGTRLTVV.

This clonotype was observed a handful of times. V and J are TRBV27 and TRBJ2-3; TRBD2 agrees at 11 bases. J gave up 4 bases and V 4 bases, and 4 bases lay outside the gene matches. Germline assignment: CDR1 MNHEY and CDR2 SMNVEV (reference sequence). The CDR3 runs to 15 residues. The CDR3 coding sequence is TGTGCCAGCAGTTATCTAGCGGGAGGCGCAGATACGCAGTATTTT. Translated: CASSYLAGGADTQYF.

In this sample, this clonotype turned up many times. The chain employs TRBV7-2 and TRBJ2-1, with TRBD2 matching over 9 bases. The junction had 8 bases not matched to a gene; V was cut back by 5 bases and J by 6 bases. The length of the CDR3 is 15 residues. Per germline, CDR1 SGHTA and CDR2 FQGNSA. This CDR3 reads CASSRGLAGRNEQFF. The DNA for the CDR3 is TGTGCCAGCAGCCGTGGGCTAGCGGGACGCAATGAGCAGTTCTTC.

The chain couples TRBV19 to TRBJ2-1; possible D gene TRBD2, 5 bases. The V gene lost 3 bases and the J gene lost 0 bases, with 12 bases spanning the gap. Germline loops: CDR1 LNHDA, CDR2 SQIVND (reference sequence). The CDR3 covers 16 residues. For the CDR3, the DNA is TGTGCCAGTAGTATCATTACGGGGAGCTCCTACAATGAGCAGTTCTTC. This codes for CASSIITGSSYNEQFF. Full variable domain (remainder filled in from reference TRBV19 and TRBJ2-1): DGGITQSPKYLFRKEGQNVTLSCEQNLNHDAMYWYRQDPGQGLRLIYYSQIVNDFQKGDIAEGYSVSREKKESFPLTVTSAQKNPTAFYLCASSIITGSSYNEQFFGPGTRLTVL.

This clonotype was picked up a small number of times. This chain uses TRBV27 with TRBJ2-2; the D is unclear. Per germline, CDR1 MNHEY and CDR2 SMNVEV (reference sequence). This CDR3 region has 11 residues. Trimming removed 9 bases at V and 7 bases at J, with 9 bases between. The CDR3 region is CARTRCGELFF. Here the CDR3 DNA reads TGTGCCAGGACCCGCTGCGGGGAGCTGTTTTTT.

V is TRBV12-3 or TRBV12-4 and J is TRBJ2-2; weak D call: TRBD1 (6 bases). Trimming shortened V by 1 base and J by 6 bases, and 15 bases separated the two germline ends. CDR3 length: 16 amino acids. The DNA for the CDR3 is TGTGCCAGCAGTTTAGGGTCCGGGACATGGGCCGGGGAGCTGTTTTTT. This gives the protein CASSLGSGTWAGELFF.

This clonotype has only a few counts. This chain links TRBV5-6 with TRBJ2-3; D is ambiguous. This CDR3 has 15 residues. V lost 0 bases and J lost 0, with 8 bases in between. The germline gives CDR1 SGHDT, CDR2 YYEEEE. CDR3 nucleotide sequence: TGTGCCAGCAGCTTGGGCGCCGCTAGCACAGATACGCAGTATTTT. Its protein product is CASSLGAASTDTQYF.

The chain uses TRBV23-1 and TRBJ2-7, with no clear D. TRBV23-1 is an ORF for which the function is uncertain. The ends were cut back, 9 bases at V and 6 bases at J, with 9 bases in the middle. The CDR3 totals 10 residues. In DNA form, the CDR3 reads TGCGCCAGTCAAAGCCCCGAGCAGTACTTC. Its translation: CASQSPEQYF.